This T cell receptor beta chain originates from a study of blood T cell repertoires in COVID-19. In the study overall: Sites in the United States, Italy and Spain provided acute and convalescent COVID-19 samples.

As handled by the study authors: Estimated nucleated cell counts came from reference gene primer amplification. Sequencing used immunoSEQ multiplex PCR; TCRdb keeps in-frame clones, though not all of them. V, J and clone size derive from that table, while D and trimming were established from the DNA sequence. The sample lists roughly 340,000 clones; 88% were seen once. V lost 0 bases, J lost 2 bases, and 8 bases lay in between. Germline CDR1 reads MNHEY; CDR2 reads SVGEGT. The CDR3 length is 15 residues. Source material: peripheral blood. The receptor comes from a woman in her 70s with COVID-19, enrolled during active disease. The chain links TRBV6-2 or TRBV6-3 to TRBJ1-3, with a weak D call TRBD1 (5 bases). The CDR3 reads CASSYSGPAGNTIYF. For the CDR3, the DNA is TGTGCCAGCAGTTACTCGGGGCCCGCTGGAAACACCATATATTTT.